Each of the 10 T cell receptor beta chains below was sequenced from the same sample in a study of human T cells and chemical hapten exposure. TCRdb reprocessed the RACE reads via MiXCR and lists one record per CDR3 protein. The data hold some 170,000 distinct CDR3 sequences, with approximately 20% observed a single time. Specified time point: patch test 1, 2 weeks after DPC sensitization. Treatment defined: therapeutic diphenylcyclopropenone sensitization with weekly scalp DPC. This material consisted of whole blood, taken in connection with sensitization to the hapten diphenylcyclopropenone (DPC). The receptor set was obtained from a woman aged 45-59 years with alopecia areata. Some clones in this sample may be carry-over from other donors' samples.

This chain joins TRBV6-2 or TRBV6-3 and TRBJ2-3; D gene ambiguous. Trimming removed 6 bases at V and 4 bases at J, with 5 bases between. The CDR3 is 11 residues long. CDR1 and CDR2 (germline): MNHEY, SVGEGT. The CDR3 sequence: CASRGPDTQYF. In DNA, the CDR3 is TGTGCCAGCAGGGGCCCAGATACGCAGTATTTT.

The rearrangement uses TRBV18 and TRBJ2-3, with a possible D match to TRBD2 (5 bases). Germline CDR1 KGHSH, CDR2 LQKENI. V was clipped by 1 base and J by 3 bases, with 8 bases between them. The CDR3 length is 14 residues. The CDR3 coding sequence is TGTGCCAGCTCACCACTGGGCGGGACAGATACGCAGTATTTT. Translated: CASSPLGGTDTQYF.

The V gene is TRBV7-2, the J gene TRBJ1-1; a weak D match, TRBD1 (5 bases). V shed 5 bases and J shed 0 bases, with 10 bases lying between them. This CDR3 is 14 amino acids long. Germline CDR1 is SGHTA and CDR2 is FQGNSA. CDR3 sequence (DNA): TGTGCCAGCAGCCCGACAGTCATGAACACTGAAGCTTTCTTT. Translating it yields CASSPTVMNTEAFF.

J is TRBJ2-1 and V is TRBV25-1, with TRBD1 matching over 7 bases. The V gene's germline CDR1 is MGHDK and CDR2 SYGVNS. The CDR3 extends over 14 amino acids. V dropped 6 bases and J dropped 6; count of bases not matched to a gene: 8. The CDR3 here is CASSPTGAFNEQFF. The CDR3 bases are TGTGCCAGCAGCCCTACAGGGGCCTTCAATGAGCAGTTCTTC.

The chain carries TRBV6-5 and TRBJ2-1, with D perhaps TRBD2 (6 bases). V lost 7 bases and J 0 bases, leaving 13 bases between the germline ends. The CDR3 has 15 residues. Germline V CDR1 and CDR2: MNHEY, SVGAGI. CDR3 sequence reads: CASKLRDSSYNEQFF. CDR3 in DNA: TGTGCCAGCAAATTGCGGGACTCCTCCTACAATGAGCAGTTCTTC.

This clonotype was detected a few times. J is TRBJ1-6 and V is TRBV12-3 or TRBV12-4; maybe TRBD1 (5 bases). The CDR3 is made up of 15 amino acids. V was shortened by 5 bases and J by 7 bases, with 15 bases between the two germline ends. CDR3 in DNA: TGTGCCAGCAGTCTGGCGGGGGGGAACAATTCACCCCTCCACTTT. Its translation: CASSLAGGNNSPLHF.

This clonotype was seen more than once but under ten times. The chain has TRBV6-5 and TRBJ2-1; D is unresolved. V was cut by 7 bases and J by 1 base, with 14 bases left in between. Germline V CDR1 and CDR2: MNHEY, SVGAGI. The CDR3 consists of 15 residues. CDR3 sequence: CASTPSRISYNEQFF. The CDR3 DNA reads TGTGCCAGCACCCCGTCAAGGATATCCTACAATGAGCAGTTCTTC.

The J gene is TRBJ1-1, the V gene TRBV19; D is undetermined. The V gene's germline CDR1 is LNHDA and CDR2 SQIVND (reference sequence). This CDR3 contains 14 residues. V lost 7 bases to trimming and J lost 1 base, with 13 bases between them. The DNA for the CDR3 is TGTGCCAGTATCAAGGAGGTAGGGAACACTGAAGCTTTCTTT. This sequence encodes CASIKEVGNTEAFF.

V gene TRBV5-1 combines with J gene TRBJ2-5, with 9 bases identical to TRBD2. J gave up 1 base and V 0 bases, and 1 base lay outside the gene matches. Germline-derived CDR1 and CDR2 are SGHRS and YFSETQ. The CDR3 covers 15 residues. The DNA for the CDR3 is TGCGCCAGCAGCTTGGGACTAGCGGCCCAAGAGACCCAGTACTTC. The encoded protein is CASSLGLAAQETQYF.

V gene TRBV10-3 combines with J gene TRBJ2-1; TRBD2 aligns across 10 bases. Per the germline V gene, CDR1 is ENHRY and CDR2 is SYGVKD. The ends lost 7 bases at V and 2 bases at J; junction bases unmatched: 8. The CDR3 length is 16 residues. In DNA form, the CDR3 reads TGTGCCATCATAAGGCTAGCGGGAGTACCCTACAATGAGCAGTTCTTC. This translates into CAIIRLAGVPYNEQFF.